The next 14 T cell receptor beta chains were all read from a single sample in a study of CD8 T cells in Susac syndrome (dated by TCRdb to the late 2010s). The library was made by the immunoSEQ multiplex PCR assay. RNA was extracted using the RNeasy kit, and about 0.5 to 1 ug of the RNA was reverse transcribed with random hexamers. The public reads were reanalyzed by TCRdb: fastp trimming at Q25, MiXCR alignment, in-frame beta chains only. Each CDR3 protein gets just one entry, which takes the most common genes and DNA from the rows behind it. This sample has fewer than 150,000 distinct CDR3 sequences in its table, and around 90% of those were observed once. The top ten clonotypes cover around 0.24% of the sample. The sequencing input was CD8+ T cells from PBMCs. All receptors derive from a human donor with multiple sclerosis.

The CDR3 DNA follows: TGTGCCAGCAGCCCCAACGTAGGGGGGTCGAACACTGAAGCTTTCTTT. Translated: CASSPNVGGSNTEAFF. V gene TRBV13 combines with J gene TRBJ1-1, with a weak D call TRBD1 (6 bases). CDR1 is PRHDT, CDR2 FYEKMQ, per germline (reference sequence). V was cut by 5 bases and J by 1 base, with 17 bases left in between. This CDR3 is built from 16 residues.

In its sample, this clonotype was seen once. The chain joins TRBV20-1 to TRBJ1-1, with 7 bases lining up with TRBD1. Looked up from germline, CDR1 is DFQATT and CDR2 is SNEGSKA (reference sequence). This CDR3 is built from 12 residues. The V gene end was trimmed by 2 bases and the J gene end by 3 bases; junction bases not matched to a gene: 0. This CDR3 reads CSARQGDTEAFF. The CDR3 DNA is TGCAGTGCTAGACAGGGGGACACTGAAGCTTTCTTT.

The chain joins TRBV6-2 or TRBV6-3 to TRBJ2-1; the match to TRBD2 covers 7 bases. Germline lookup yields CDR1 MNHEY and CDR2 SVGEGT. CDR3 size: 17 residues. The trim removed 0 bases at V and 3 bases at J, leaving 8 bases unmatched. The chain's CDR3 is CASSYSGLAEIYNEQFF. The CDR3 DNA follows: TGTGCCAGCAGTTACTCGGGGCTAGCGGAGATCTACAATGAGCAGTTCTTC.

The chain has TRBV30 and TRBJ2-1, with D perhaps TRBD2 (5 bases). This CDR3 has 14 amino acids. Looked up from germline, CDR1 is GTSNPN and CDR2 is SVGIG (reference sequence). Trimming pared 1 base from V and 2 bases from J, leaving 9 bases between. CDR3 nucleotide sequence: TGTGCCTGGAGTGGGGTCGGGACCTACAATGAGCAGTTCTTC. It codes for CAWSGVGTYNEQFF.

The chain is built from TRBV2 and TRBJ2-5; D assignment may be TRBD1 or TRBD2 (7 bases each). Germline V gives CDR1 SNHLY, CDR2 FYNNEI. CDR3 size: 16 residues. V lost 2 bases and J lost 4, with 17 bases in between. The CDR3 DNA follows: TGTGCCAGCAGTGAATGGGGAGGGGGCGCGTCAGAGACCCAGTACTTC. Residues: CASSEWGGGASETQYF. Full variable domain (outside the CDR3, taken from reference TRBV2 and TRBJ2-5): EPEVTQTPSHQVTQMGQEVILRCVPISNHLYFYWYRQILGQKVEFLVSFYNNEISEKSEIFDDQFSVERPDGSNFTLKIRSTKLEDSAMYFCASSEWGGGASETQYFGPGTRLLVL.

This clonotype was seen only once. V usage is TRBV15 and J usage is TRBJ2-7; D ambiguous. The CDR3 extends over 14 amino acids. Trimming removed 2 bases at V and 6 bases at J, with 14 bases between. The germline gives CDR1 LNHNV, CDR2 YYDKDF (reference sequence). The CDR3 DNA is TGTGCCACCAGCAGAAACCCGCTTACGGGCGAGCAGTACTTC. Translation gives CATSRNPLTGEQYF.

The chain carries TRBV20-1 and TRBJ1-1; D is unresolved. Germline-derived CDR1 and CDR2 are DFQATT and SNEGSKA (reference sequence). Trimming removed 0 bases at V and 3 bases at J, with 11 bases between. The CDR3 is made up of 14 amino acids. CDR3 region: CSARDQVGYTEAFF. The CDR3 DNA is TGCAGTGCTAGAGATCAGGTGGGTTACACTGAAGCTTTCTTT.

The chain has TRBV5-4 and TRBJ2-6; D ambiguous. The CDR3 is made up of 15 amino acids. Per the germline V gene, CDR1 is SGHNT and CDR2 is YYREEE (reference sequence). Deletions cut 2 bases from V and 4 bases from J, with 10 bases between. CDR3 DNA sequence: TGTGCCAGCAGCTTTTCAGTCGGGGGGGCCAACGTCCTGACTTTC. Translating it yields CASSFSVGGANVLTF.

CDR3: CASGKGGDEQFF. DNA for the CDR3: TGTGCCAGCGGAAAGGGTGGAGATGAGCAGTTCTTC. The chain employs TRBV7-9 and TRBJ2-1; no firm D call. V was cut by 8 bases and J by 8 bases, with 13 bases left in between. The germline CDR1 and CDR2 sequences are SEHNR and FQNEAQ (reference sequence). The CDR3 has 12 amino acids.

This chain uses TRBV5-1 with TRBJ2-7; D is possibly TRBD2 (5 bases). V lost 3 bases, J lost 7 bases, and 14 bases lay in between. This CDR3 comprises 13 residues. Germline loops: CDR1 SGHRS, CDR2 YFSETQ. The DNA of the CDR3 is TGCGCCAGCAGCTCCCTCCCGGGGTGGGAGCAGTACTTC. Protein: CASSSLPGWEQYF.

In nucleotides, the CDR3 is TGTGCCAGCAGCCCTCGGGACAGGGGACTAGAAGCTTTCTTT. Its translation: CASSPRDRGLEAFF. V usage is TRBV28 and J usage is TRBJ1-1, with 10 positions matching TRBD1. The CDR3 spans 14 residues. Germline V gene sequence: CDR1 MDHEN, CDR2 SYDVKM. V shed 6 bases, J shed 8 bases, and the junction held 9 bases outside the gene matches.

This rearrangement joins TRBV3-1 to TRBJ2-3, with D maybe TRBD1 (6 bases). V was pared by 1 base and J by 4 bases, with 21 bases between. CDR1 LGHDT and CDR2 YNNKEL come from the germline V gene (reference sequence). The CDR3 covers 18 residues. This CDR3 reads CASSQGDQLAWTADTQYF. In nucleotides, the CDR3 is TGTGCCAGCAGCCAAGGGGACCAGTTAGCGTGGACAGCAGATACGCAGTATTTT.

This chain joins TRBV5-1 and TRBJ2-5, with 11 bases lining up with TRBD2. This CDR3 has 16 residues. Germline trimming cut 4 bases from V and 6 bases from J; bases unmatched to any gene: 11. Germline CDR1 SGHRS, CDR2 YFSETQ. The CDR3 region has the DNA TGCGCCAGCAGCCCGGGACTAGCGGAAAGTCTCCAGACCCAGTACTTC. Its protein product is CASSPGLAESLQTQYF. Full variable domain (remainder filled in from reference TRBV5-1 and TRBJ2-5): KAGVTQTPRYLIKTRGQQVTLSCSPISGHRSVSWYQQTPGQGLQFLFEYFSETQRNKGNFPGRFSGRQFSNSRSEMNVSTLELGDSALYLCASSPGLAESLQTQYFGPGTRLLVL.

This clonotype was seen only a few times. The V call is TRBV2, the J call TRBJ1-5; D gene ambiguous. V shed 4 bases and J shed 3 bases, with 19 bases lying between them. CDR1 is SNHLY, CDR2 FYNNEI, per germline. The CDR3 totals 17 residues. The CDR3 bases are TGTGCCAGCAGTGTACAAGGCGGCCTAATCGACAATCAGCCCCAGCATTTT. This gives the protein CASSVQGGLIDNQPQHF.